A single sample is the source of the 4 T cell receptor beta chains below, sequenced in a study of T-cell reconstitution after alpha-beta-depleted transplantation in children. Molecular barcoding with unique molecular identifiers was used for the TCRbeta library. TCRdb re-called the PCR reads with MiXCR, one entry per CDR3 protein. The repertoire holds about 690,000 distinct CDR3 sequences, 16% seen once, with under 1.2% in the top ten. The sample here was PBMCs from the stem cell graft donor, taken from the stem cell graft. Receptors originate from a human donor who donated a stem cell graft to a child with acute myeloid leukemia.

This clonotype was observed at least ten times. The V and J genes are TRBV7-2 and TRBJ2-7; D ambiguous. The germline V gene has CDR1 SGHTA and CDR2 FQGNSA. The V end lost 1 base, the J end lost 5 bases, and 9 bases lay between the germline ends. The CDR3 covers 13 residues. CDR3 in amino acids: CASSLVSRHEQYF. CDR3 DNA sequence: TGTGCCAGCAGCTTAGTCAGTCGCCACGAGCAGTACTTC.

There are a few counts of this clonotype. This chain connects TRBV5-1 to TRBJ2-3; 7 bases agree with TRBD1. In germline, CDR1 is SGHRS, CDR2 YFSETQ. V gave up 2 bases and J gave up 2 bases; unmatched junction bases: 5. The CDR3 runs 15 residues. The CDR3 protein is CASSFWDRLTDTQYF. The DNA for the CDR3 is TGCGCCAGCAGCTTCTGGGACAGACTCACAGATACGCAGTATTTT.

The sample holds many counts of this clonotype. This chain's CDR3 is CSAPAFDGGDGTDTQYF. In nucleotides, the CDR3 is TGCAGTGCCCCCGCATTTGACGGGGGAGATGGCACAGATACGCAGTATTTT. This sequence joins TRBV20-1 and TRBJ2-3, with D perhaps matching TRBD2 (6 bases). The V end was cut by 6 bases, the J end by 1 base, with 23 bases between. CDR1 and CDR2 (germline): DFQATT, SNEGSKA (reference sequence). The CDR3 loop spans 17 amino acids.

The table lists this clonotype with many counts. This chain uses TRBV20-1 with TRBJ1-6; TRBD1 might be the D (5 bases). Trimming left V 0 bases short and J 5 bases short, with 14 bases between. The CDR3 is 16 residues long. The germline CDR1 and CDR2 sequences are DFQATT and SNEGSKA (reference sequence). CDR3 protein: CSARDPGRANNSPLHF. The CDR3, as DNA: TGCAGTGCTAGAGATCCGGGACGGGCAAATAATTCACCCCTCCACTTT.